The 10 T cell receptor beta chains in this list originate from one sample, sequenced in a study of T cell responses to AZD1222 COVID-19 vaccine. Produced via immunoSEQ multiplex PCR; TCRdb's table is partial and in-frame only. This sample has tens of thousands of clones, with approximately 89% found just once. Sequencing used peripheral blood, obtained on day 0 of AZD1222 vaccination. The origin of the receptors is an adult in good health.

The J gene is TRBJ1-2, the V gene TRBV5-5, with 8 bases aligning to TRBD1. The CDR3 is 15 amino acids. J lost 2 bases, V lost 0 bases, and 3 bases had no gene match. Germline CDR1 reads SGHKS; CDR2 reads YYEKEE (reference sequence). CDR3 DNA: TGTGCCAGCAGCTTGGCCTGGGACAGGAACTATGGCTACACCTTC. This translates into CASSLAWDRNYGYTF.

The rearrangement links TRBV7-2 to TRBJ2-1; no firm D call. The V gene's germline CDR1 is SGHTA and CDR2 FQGNSA. The germline V and J ends were trimmed by 2 bases and 3 bases, with 11 bases remaining between them. There are 15 residues in the CDR3. Here the CDR3 DNA reads TGTGCCAGCAGCTTACAGCCAGGAGTCTACAATGAGCAGTTCTTC. Amino acids: CASSLQPGVYNEQFF.

The CDR3 bases are TGCGCCAGCAGCCTTGGACTAGCGAACTCCTACGAGCAGTACTTC. Amino acids: CASSLGLANSYEQYF. This rearrangement joins TRBV5-1 to TRBJ2-7; TRBD2 matches 9 bases. The CDR3 runs to 15 residues. CDR1 SGHRS and CDR2 YFSETQ come from the germline V gene. V gave up 4 bases and J gave up 0 bases; unmatched junction bases: 5. The full variable domain, with the rest looked up from reference TRBV5-1 and TRBJ2-7, is KAGVTQTPRYLIKTRGQQVTLSCSPISGHRSVSWYQQTPGQGLQFLFEYFSETQRNKGNFPGRFSGRQFSNSRSEMNVSTLELGDSALYLCASSLGLANSYEQYFGPGTRLTVT.

The chain is built from TRBV7-9 and TRBJ1-4; D remains unclear. Germline assignment: CDR1 SEHNR and CDR2 FQNEAQ (reference sequence). With 0 bases removed from V and 6 bases from J, the gap between germline ends came to 17 bases. The CDR3 is 17 residues long. CDR3 loop: CASSLALAKFGDEKLFF. CDR3 nucleotide sequence: TGTGCCAGCAGCTTAGCATTGGCAAAGTTCGGAGATGAAAAACTGTTTTTT.

The genes are TRBV18 and TRBJ1-1; D call uncertain. Germline V gene sequence: CDR1 KGHSH, CDR2 LQKENI. The CDR3 is 13 residues long. Trimming cost V 2 bases and J 1 base, with 5 bases left between them. The CDR3 DNA follows: TGTGCCAGCTCACCAGAATGGAACACTGAAGCTTTCTTT. This translates into CASSPEWNTEAFF.

The chain combines TRBV14 with TRBJ2-3; TRBD2 agrees at 10 bases. The CDR3 is 17 amino acids. J was trimmed by 6 bases and V by 0 bases; bases with no gene match: 9. Germline assignment: CDR1 SGHDN and CDR2 FVKESK. CDR3 residues: CASSQEGTSVSRDTQYF. DNA for the CDR3: TGTGCCAGCAGCCAAGAGGGGACTAGCGTCTCCCGGGATACGCAGTATTTT. Supplemented by reference TRBV14 and TRBJ2-3, the full variable domain reads EAGVTQFPSHSVIEKGQTVTLRCDPISGHDNLYWYRRVMGKEIKFLLHFVKESKQDESGMPNNRFLAERTGGTYSTLKVQPAELEDSGVYFCASSQEGTSVSRDTQYFGPGTRLTVL.

J is TRBJ2-7 and V is TRBV5-4; D is ambiguous. Germline V gene lookup returns CDR1 SGHNT and CDR2 YYREEE (reference sequence). Trimming shortened V by 0 bases and J by 0 bases, and 10 bases separated the two germline ends. This CDR3 is 15 amino acids long. The CDR3 coding sequence is TGTGCCAGCAGCTTGGAGGTTGGGTCCTCCTACGAGCAGTACTTC. This sequence encodes CASSLEVGSSYEQYF. The full variable domain, its missing parts supplied by reference TRBV5-4 and TRBJ2-7, is ETGVTQSPTHLIKTRGQQVTLRCSSQSGHNTVSWYQQALGQGPQFIFQYYREEENGRGNFPPRFSGLQFPNYSSELNVNALELDDSALYLCASSLEVGSSYEQYFGPGTRLTVT.

This chain connects TRBV4-3 to TRBJ1-2, with D unclear. V lost 0 bases and J lost 2, with 10 bases in between. The CDR3 is 15 residues long. From germline, CDR1 is LGHNA and CDR2 YSLEER. CDR3 nucleotides: TGCGCCAGCAGCCAAGATCGGCAGACCAACTATGGCTACACCTTC. It is translated as CASSQDRQTNYGYTF.

The chain combines TRBV6-5 with TRBJ1-1; D unresolved. The V end was cut by 5 bases, the J end by 0 bases, with 10 bases between. Germline V gives CDR1 MNHEY, CDR2 SVGAGI. This CDR3 spans 14 amino acids. For the CDR3, the DNA is TGTGCCAGCAGTCCCTTGGGGATGAACACTGAAGCTTTCTTT. It is translated as CASSPLGMNTEAFF.

This clone came up a few times. The genes are TRBV3-1 (or the pseudogene TRBV3-2) and TRBJ1-1; D is perhaps TRBD1 (5 bases). This CDR3 contains 16 residues. Per the germline V gene, CDR1 is LGHDT and CDR2 is YNNKEL (reference sequence). The V end was cut by 1 base, the J end by 1 base, with 13 bases between. The CDR3 here is CASSQGGTKGNTEAFF. For the CDR3, the DNA is TGTGCCAGCAGCCAAGGGGGCACAAAGGGGAACACTGAAGCTTTCTTT.